This T cell receptor (beta chain) was identified in a study of T cells in Graves' hyperthyroidism and ophthalmopathy (dated by TCRdb to about 2019). Turning to the overall study: Peripheral blood was sampled at the time of initial diagnosis, prior to any treatment. A discovery cohort of roughly 100 patients, about 43 with Graves' ophthalmopathy and 55 to 65 with stable Graves' hyperthyroidism, was used to find distinguishing TCR V-J signatures. Prospective prediction of ophthalmopathy was tested in an independent validation cohort consisting of 18 hyperthyroidism patients and some 15 patients who later progressed to ophthalmopathy. The approximately 90 discovery patients were randomly split 7:3 into training and test sets. Thyroid tissue and blood T-cell repertoires from about 6 Graves' hyperthyroidism patients were also compared in the study. After sampling, hyperthyroidism patients received methimazole starting at 30 mg daily, and ophthalmopathy patients received high-dose intravenous methylprednisolone. The paper describes TCR Vbeta CDR3 sequencing of around 140 peripheral blood samples, made up of about 41 ophthalmopathy patients, 70 to 75 hyperthyroidism patients and approximately 17 progressor patients. What the authors observed across the whole study: Blood samples also contained most of the expanded thyroid clonotypes (frequency above 0.001), which suggests that blood repertoires may reflect thyroid immune responses. Sample size was not statistically predetermined, and blinding of investigators to group allocation was not performed. In validation, the model predicted progression to ophthalmopathy with around 71% sensitivity and less than 80% specificity, a median of about 6.7 months before onset. Ophthalmopathy was separated from stable hyperthyroidism by a 13 V-J signature model, with roughly 88% sensitivity and 81% to 82% specificity obtained in cross-validation and 80%/75% obtained in testing.

Graves' hyperthyroidism was defined as stable when no progression to ophthalmopathy occurred over 18 months of follow-up. Hyperthyroidism patients were newly diagnosed, had a disease duration of under 2 months, and were aged 18 to 65 years. Any patient with an uncontrolled infection, another autoimmune disease, pregnancy or lactation was excluded. Clinical symptoms, serum thyroxine and TRAb, thyroid ultrasound, and orbital computed tomography formed the basis for the diagnoses. PBMCs were isolated from approximately 10 ml of fresh peripheral blood by Ficoll-Paque density gradient centrifugation. Trizol reagent was used to extract total RNA, and RNA quality was then checked on an Agilent 2100 Bioanalyzer. The V end loses 5 bases and the J end loses 2 bases, and a stretch of 10 bases separates them. From cysteine to phenylalanine, the CDR3 is 14 amino acids long. Only CDR3 DNA is held: 42 bases, read in frame from base 1.

The TCR beta CDR3 regions were amplified from RNA transcripts. A first-round RT-PCR of the TCR CDR3 used the HTBI primer set with the Qiagen OneStep RT-PCR kit. A second multiplex PCR round built the libraries, followed by size selection and purification. Sequencing of the libraries was done on an Illumina HiSeq2000 using paired-end 100 bp reads. Per the authors' processing: SOAPnuke was used to process the raw data, throwing out any read that contained adapters or uncalled bases, had a mean Phred below 15, or lacked an exact constant-primer or identifier match. COPE v1.2.5 was used to merge the high-quality paired reads, and each unique nucleotide sequence was defined as a clonotype. Clonotypes were aligned to IMGT TRBV, TRBD and TRBJ reference segments using MiTCR v1.1. Analysis was restricted to V-J combinations with a frequency above 0.0001, which covered about 99% of repertoires. The TCS score was defined as the ratio of F50 (clonal expansion) to E x V (chaos), calculated using BLOSUM62-based TCRdist between CDR3 peptides within each V-J. Welch's t-statistics and random forest reduced 500 to 650 V-J features to under 15, which were used in a naive Bayes classifier (R e1071). The Morisita-Horn index was used to measure how similar the thyroid and blood repertoires were. In TCRdb, the public reads were trimmed at Q25 with fastp and aligned with MiXCR, with productive beta chains retained. CDR3 protein sequences are deduplicated, and each keeps its most common genes and DNA. TCRdb, rather than the study authors, made the V and J calls. The sample table lists roughly 840,000 distinct CDR3 sequences, 38% of them with a count of one. 7.5% to 9.5% of the sample comes from the top ten.

The sample holds many counts of this clonotype. The target of this receptor is not known. Per-base qualities were not stored, and no clone one base away is much larger. The rearrangement combines TRBV12-3 or TRBV12-4 with TRBJ1-5; a tentative D call is TRBD1 (5 bases match). The TCR originated in a man between 18 and 29 years old with Graves' hyperthyroidism. Sequencing was performed on blood. The sequence in DNA is TGTGCCAGCAGTAAGACAGACGGCAATCAGCCCCAGCATTTT. This translates into CASSKTDGNQPQHF.